Below are 26 T cell receptor beta chains sequenced from a single sample in a study of T cell clones after liver transplantation. The protocol was immunoSEQ multiplex PCR, while the TCRdb copy is restricted to in-frame clones and leaves out a portion. The sample holds some 110,000 clones; over 75% are singletons and the top ten take around 0.86%. The specimen comprised CD4+ T cells from blood, sampled 12 months after liver transplant. The receptors shown here come from a human patient who received a liver transplant. Part of the T cell pool may stem from the graft donor.

This clone was picked up a small number of times. The chain is built from TRBV12-5 and TRBJ2-3, with TRBD1 matching over 8 bases. Germline CDR1 reads LGHNT; CDR2 reads FRNRAP. Unmatched junction bases numbered 2, after V lost 1 base and J lost 2 bases. The CDR3 sequence is 15 residues long. CDR3 protein: CASGLARGLTDTQYF. The CDR3, as DNA: TGTGCTAGTGGTTTGGCCAGGGGGCTCACAGATACGCAGTATTTT.

The chain employs TRBV19 and TRBJ2-7, with a possible D match to TRBD1 (6 bases). Trimming cost V 4 bases and J 6 bases, with 19 bases left between them. This CDR3 is 15 amino acids long. CDR1 is LNHDA, CDR2 SQIVND, per germline (reference sequence). The CDR3 bases are TGTGCCAGTAGTACCACACCCGGGACACCCCTCGAGCAGTACTTC. Translated, it gives CASSTTPGTPLEQYF.

This clone was counted only a few times. This chain joins TRBV9 and TRBJ2-1; 8 bases match TRBD2. Per the germline V gene, CDR1 is SGDLS and CDR2 is YYNGEE. CDR3 length: 13 amino acids. V trimming: 7 bases; J trimming: 7 bases; junction bases outside the gene matches: 7. The CDR3 DNA reads TGTGCCAGCGGAGCGGGAGCATGGAATGAGCAGTTCTTC. It codes for CASGAGAWNEQFF.

The V gene is TRBV28, the J gene TRBJ2-7, with 8 nucleotides matching TRBD1. The J segment lost 2 bases and the V segment lost 6 bases, leaving 9 bases of the junction unmatched. Germline lookup yields CDR1 MDHEN and CDR2 SYDVKM. CDR3 length: 15 residues. In DNA, the CDR3 is TGTGCCAGCAGAAATCAGGGGGCGCGCCCCTACGAGCAGTACTTC. This sequence encodes CASRNQGARPYEQYF. Looking up the rest from reference TRBV28 and TRBJ2-7 gives the full variable domain: DVKVTQSSRYLVKRTGEKVFLECVQDMDHENMFWYRQDPGLGLRLIYFSYDVKMKEKGDIPEGYSVSREKKERFSLILESASTNQTSMYLCASRNQGARPYEQYFGPGTRLTVT.

The gene calls are TRBV5-6 and TRBJ1-1; D is unresolved. The CDR3 is made up of 14 amino acids. The V and J ends lost 1 base and 1 base respectively, with 8 bases between them. Germline V CDR1 and CDR2: SGHDT, YYEEEE. CDR3 in DNA: TGTGCCAGCAGCTTGTTACAGAAGAACACTGAAGCTTTCTTT. This translates into CASSLLQKNTEAFF.

The rearrangement uses TRBV6-6 and TRBJ2-7; D perhaps matches TRBD2 (7 bases). This CDR3 has 14 amino acids. The ends were cut back, 7 bases at V and 4 bases at J, with 17 bases in the middle. Germline V lookup: CDR1 MNHNY, CDR2 SVGAGI (reference sequence). The CDR3 reads CASTAGATSYEQYF. The CDR3 nucleotides are TGTGCCAGCACCGCGGGGGCTACTTCGTACGAGCAGTACTTC.

The gene calls are TRBV6-5 and TRBJ1-5; D remains ambiguous. Germline CDR1 is MNHEY and CDR2 is SVGAGI. This CDR3 has 14 residues. V was cut by 4 bases and J by 7 bases, with 14 bases left in between. DNA of the CDR3: TGTGCCAGCAGTTCCTCGACCTGGAGCCAGCCCCAGCATTTT. Translating it yields CASSSSTWSQPQHF.

The genes are TRBV30 and TRBJ2-5; 7 bases agree with TRBD1. V lost 3 bases to trimming and J lost 5 bases; unmatched junction nucleotides: 18. The CDR3 runs to 17 residues. Germline loops: CDR1 GTSNPN, CDR2 SVGIG (reference sequence). Here the CDR3 reads CAWRGKTGSWEAETQYF. In DNA, the CDR3 is TGTGCCTGGAGGGGAAAGACAGGGAGTTGGGAAGCGGAGACCCAGTACTTC. Variable domain in full (rest from reference TRBV30 and TRBJ2-5): SQTIHQWPATLVQPVGSPLSLECTVEGTSNPNLYWYRQAAGRGLQLLFYSVGIGQISSEVPQNLSASRPQDRQFILSSKKLLLSDSGFYLCAWRGKTGSWEAETQYFGPGTRLLVL.

The chain uses TRBV7-6 and TRBJ2-7; 7 bases agree with TRBD1. Trimming cost V 1 base and J 4 bases; bases outside gene matches: 4. The CDR3 consists of 14 residues. Per the germline V gene, CDR1 is SGHVS and CDR2 is FNYEAQ. The chain's CDR3 is CASSLGHRGYEQYF. The CDR3 coding sequence is TGTGCCAGCAGCTTAGGTCACAGGGGATACGAGCAGTACTTC.

J is TRBJ2-2 and V is TRBV5-1, with TRBD2 matching 8 bases. The germline gives CDR1 SGHRS, CDR2 YFSETQ. CDR3 length: 16 residues. J lost 1 base, V lost 3 bases, and 5 bases had no gene match. CDR3 coding DNA: TGCGCCAGCAGCTGGAGCACTAGCGGGAACACCGGGGAGCTGTTTTTT. This sequence encodes CASSWSTSGNTGELFF.

The genes are TRBV9 and TRBJ2-1; 10 bases are shared with TRBD2. J lost 7 bases, V lost 1 base, and 11 bases had no gene match. CDR3 length equals 17 residues. Germline assignment: CDR1 SGDLS and CDR2 YYNGEE. The CDR3 nucleotides are TGTGCCAGCAGCGTAATAAGCGGGAGGGCCGGAGGAAATGAGCAGTTCTTC. Amino acid sequence: CASSVISGRAGGNEQFF.

J is TRBJ1-2 and V is TRBV5-1, with D possibly being TRBD1 (5 bases). Germline V gene lookup returns CDR1 SGHRS and CDR2 YFSETQ. The CDR3 sequence is 15 residues long. V was shortened by 2 bases and J by 4 bases, with 15 bases between the two germline ends. The DNA for the CDR3 is TGCGCCAGCAGCTTCACACCGGGGGTGATCTATGGCTACACCTTC. This sequence encodes CASSFTPGVIYGYTF.

The rearrangement links TRBV19 to TRBJ2-7; 7 bases match TRBD1. V shed 8 bases and J 4 bases; nucleotides not matched to a gene: 11. The V gene's germline CDR1 is LNHDA and CDR2 SQIVND (reference sequence). This CDR3 region has 14 residues. The CDR3 DNA is TGTGCCAGTTCCCGGACAGGCTCAGTATACGAGCAGTACTTC. This codes for CASSRTGSVYEQYF. Full variable domain (rest looked up from reference TRBV19 and TRBJ2-7): DGGITQSPKYLFRKEGQNVTLSCEQNLNHDAMYWYRQDPGQGLRLIYYSQIVNDFQKGDIAEGYSVSREKKESFPLTVTSAQKNPTAFYLCASSRTGSVYEQYFGPGTRLTVT.

This chain joins TRBV9 and TRBJ2-3; 9 bases are shared with TRBD2. Germline values: CDR1 SGDLS, CDR2 YYNGEE. After removal of 0 bases from V and 2 bases from J, the junction contained 4 bases not matched to a gene. CDR3 size: 16 residues. CDR3 nucleotide sequence: TGTGCCAGCAGCGTAGGACTAGCGGATGCCACAGATACGCAGTATTTT. Translation gives CASSVGLADATDTQYF.

V is TRBV19 and J is TRBJ2-6, with D uncertain. The V and J ends lost 2 bases and 0 bases respectively, with 5 bases between them. The length of the CDR3 is 15 residues. Germline V CDR1 and CDR2: LNHDA, SQIVND (reference sequence). CDR3 bases: TGTGCCAGTAGTATACCCAGCTCTGGGGCCAACGTCCTGACTTTC. Encoded protein: CASSIPSSGANVLTF.

The J gene is TRBJ2-1, the V gene TRBV28; D gene uncertain. Deletions cut 5 bases from V and 5 bases from J, with 13 bases between. The CDR3 is 14 residues long. Germline assignment: CDR1 MDHEN and CDR2 SYDVKM. CDR3 region: CASSPTDRDNEQFF. CDR3 bases: TGTGCCAGCAGTCCAACGGATCGTGACAATGAGCAGTTCTTC.

The V call is TRBV11-2, the J call TRBJ2-2; D gene unclear. Germline V gene data show CDR1 as SGHAT and CDR2 as FQNNGV. The CDR3 length is 13 residues. V dropped 3 bases and J dropped 4 bases, with 6 bases sitting between them. For the CDR3, the DNA is TGTGCCAGCAGCTTCGGACGCACCGGGGAGCTGTTTTTT. The encoded protein is CASSFGRTGELFF.

The chain is built from TRBV5-1 and TRBJ1-1; 12 bases agree with TRBD1. V dropped 2 bases and J dropped 3; count of bases not matched to a gene: 8. The CDR3 extends over 17 amino acids. The germline gives CDR1 SGHRS, CDR2 YFSETQ. The CDR3 sequence is CASSLSGTGGTYTEAFF. As DNA, the CDR3 is TGCGCCAGCAGCTTATCCGGGACAGGGGGCACTTACACTGAAGCTTTCTTT.

V is TRBV29-1 and J is TRBJ1-1; maybe TRBD1 (6 bases). The germline gives CDR1 SQVTM, CDR2 ANQGSEA. The CDR3 sequence is 11 residues long. Trimming removed 8 bases from V and 5 bases from J, with 12 bases in between. DNA for the CDR3: TGCAGCCCAGGGAGGGGGACTGAAGCTTTCTTT. As protein: CSPGRGTEAFF. The full variable domain, rest sourced from reference TRBV29-1 and TRBJ1-1, is SAVISQKPSRDICQRGTSLTIQCQVDSQVTMMFWYRQQPGQSLTLIATANQGSEATYESGFVIDKFPISRPNLTFSTLTVSNMSPEDSSIYLCSPGRGTEAFFGQGTRLTVV.

The chain is built from TRBV27 and TRBJ2-1; TRBD1 aligns across 7 bases. The junction had 8 bases not matched to a gene; V was cut back by 6 bases and J by 0 bases. CDR1 is MNHEY, CDR2 SMNVEV, per germline (reference sequence). The CDR3 is 16 amino acids. Written as DNA, the CDR3 is TGTGCCAGCAGCCTGGACAGGACGGGCTCCTACAATGAGCAGTTCTTC. Encoded protein: CASSLDRTGSYNEQFF.

The rearrangement uses TRBV29-1 and TRBJ1-5; 10 bases line up with TRBD1. The CDR3 consists of 20 residues. The germline V gene has CDR1 SQVTM and CDR2 ANQGSEA. J gave up 7 bases and V 2 bases, and 23 bases lay outside the gene matches. CDR3 nucleotide sequence: TGCAGCGTTGAACCGACGTACCGGGACAGGGGCCCCCACAGAGAGCAGCCCCAGCATTTT. As protein: CSVEPTYRDRGPHREQPQHF. Complete variable domain (other parts from reference TRBV29-1 and TRBJ1-5): SAVISQKPSRDICQRGTSLTIQCQVDSQVTMMFWYRQQPGQSLTLIATANQGSEATYESGFVIDKFPISRPNLTFSTLTVSNMSPEDSSIYLCSVEPTYRDRGPHREQPQHFGDGTRLSIL.

V and J are TRBV4-1 and TRBJ1-5; D not resolved. The germline V gene encodes CDR1 MGHRA and CDR2 YSYEKL. The V end was cut by 0 bases, the J end by 0 bases, with 9 bases between. The length of the CDR3 is 16 residues. The CDR3 coding sequence is TGCGCCAGCAGCCAAGATTGGGAATATAGCAATCAGCCCCAGCATTTT. Its translation is CASSQDWEYSNQPQHF.

This chain joins TRBV7-2 and TRBJ2-4; 9 nucleotides line up with TRBD1. Trimming at V came to 8 bases and at J to 6 bases, leaving 5 bases not matched to a gene. This CDR3 is built from 13 residues. The germline V gene encodes CDR1 SGHTA and CDR2 FQGNSA. The CDR3 loop reads CASQGQGGNIQYF. CDR3 in DNA: TGTGCCAGCCAGGGACAGGGAGGAAACATTCAGTACTTC.

This clone is a singleton in its sample. The J gene is TRBJ2-4, the V gene TRBV10-3, with TRBD1 identical over 8 bases. Trimming removed 3 bases from V and 10 bases from J; junction bases left unmatched: 2. CDR1 and CDR2 from the germline V gene are ENHRY and SYGVKD. This CDR3 has 12 residues. The chain's CDR3 is CAISDHRGIQYF. CDR3 nucleotides: TGTGCCATCAGTGACCACAGGGGGATTCAGTACTTC.

The chain carries TRBV5-1 and TRBJ2-6, with D hard to call. The germline gives CDR1 SGHRS, CDR2 YFSETQ. The CDR3 has 14 amino acids. The ends were cut back, 0 bases at V and 0 bases at J, with 1 base in the middle. In DNA, the CDR3 is TGCGCCAGCAGCTTGGGCTCTGGGGCCAACGTCCTGACTTTC. Its translation: CASSLGSGANVLTF.

The V gene is TRBV30, the J gene TRBJ2-7; either TRBD1 or TRBD2 may supply D (6 bases each). This CDR3 has 12 amino acids. The ends were cut back, 5 bases at V and 3 bases at J, with 11 bases in the middle. Germline assignment: CDR1 GTSNPN and CDR2 SVGIG (reference sequence). DNA for the CDR3: TGTGCCTGGGGGGGGCTTCACTACGAGCAGTACTTC. It is translated as CAWGGLHYEQYF.